The subject of this entry is one T cell receptor beta chain. It lacks a known antigen. It has no much larger one-base neighbor in the sample; base qualities were not kept. The junction carries 5 bases between V and J, which are trimmed by 0 bases and 2 bases respectively. Looking up the germline V gene yields CDR1 LGHNA and CDR2 YSLEER. The CDR3 runs 13 residues from the cysteine to the phenylalanine. The DNA shown is the 39-base CDR3, in frame from base 1. Donors were 30 to 45 systemically healthy Caucasian individuals from Russia aged 6 to 90 years. Approximately 9.7 milliliters of peripheral blood were drawn from each donor into EDTA-treated Vacutainer tubes. Ficoll-Paque density-gradient centrifugation was used to isolate PBMCs, with at least 6.5 million per sample. Total RNA was extracted from PBMCs with Trizol reagent, with at least 5.5 micrograms obtained per sample. The percentages of naive CD45RAhigh/CD27high T cells were determined by flow cytometry on a PBMC aliquot from every donor.

This sample is part of a study of blood T cells in healthy people across ages (dated by TCRdb to the mid-2010s). In the study overall: Template switching captured roughly one uniquely barcoded TCR beta cDNA molecule per two T cells in model experiments. The donors were divided into four age groups: young (average approximately 15 years), middle-aged (around 41), aged (around 67) and long-lived (82). Using deep sequencing normalized with unique cDNA molecular identifiers, the study measured how TCR beta repertoire diversity changes with age. Donors of different ages were randomly distributed across sequencing lanes to avoid experimental bias. Using the same blood draw, the study looked at two additional independent replicas of 1 million unique cDNA reads for two donors, one aged 18 to 30 and the other aged 80 or older.

Library construction relied on 5' RACE. Data came from an Illumina HiSeq 2500. A second roughly 6 to 11 cycle PCR used a sample-barcoded 5' primer and a J-beta primer mix. A unique molecular identifier was introduced onto each TCR beta cDNA molecule by a template-switch 5' adaptor carrying 12 random nucleotides. Each sample yielded at least 3 million CDR3-containing paired-end reads. First-strand cDNA synthesis was performed from all RNA using the Mint cDNA synthesis kit, with priming by a TRBC-specific oligonucleotide. Following uracil-DNA glycosylase treatment, a first 18-cycle PCR with universal primers M1SS and BC2_uni_R was performed on all cDNA. On the authors' methods: For normalization, 1 million high-quality reads, each with a distinct molecular identifier, were randomly selected from each sample. Instead of being binned into consensus sequences, reads with shared molecular identifiers were discarded. CDR3 identification, clonotype clustering and error correction used MiTCR with a Q25 quality threshold and the strictest error-elimination algorithm. A nonparametric unseen species model with Euler transformation was used to estimate lower-bound total TCR beta diversity. TCRdb passed the public sequencing reads through fastp at Q25 and MiXCR, retaining productive beta sequences. Under each unique CDR3 protein, matching rows form one entry showing the most common genes and DNA. These V and J calls are TCRdb output, not the study's own analysis. This sample holds 780,000 or so distinct CDR3 sequences; roughly 56% were observed only once. More than 25% of the sample is held by the ten biggest clonotypes.

The full study reports these points: Total diversity estimates from one million sequenced T cells were considered lower bounds and underestimates. As age increased, observed TCR beta diversity per million T cells dropped in a roughly linear way, and a significant reduction was already evident by age about 40. Since profiling was done on bulk unsorted PBMCs, naive and antigen-experienced compartments could not be conclusively compared. Compared with the aged group, the long-lived group had more naive CD4+ T cells, fewer expanded clones and increased TCR diversity, suggesting age selection. Because donor CMV infection status was unknown, age-related changes in expanded clonotypes were potentially confounded. There was a strong correlation between observed TCR beta diversity and the percentage of naive T cells measured by flow cytometry.

This TCR came from a man in his forties in good health. The sample consisted of blood. The chain couples TRBV4-3 to TRBJ2-7; the D gene is possibly TRBD1 or TRBD2, with 5 bases matching each. The CDR3 in this case is CASSQEGAYEQYF. The base sequence is TGCGCCAGCAGCCAAGAGGGGGCCTACGAGCAGTACTTC.